The clone carrying this T cell receptor (beta chain) ranks as medium-sized. Its antigen is currently unknown. As to time point: sample taken at primary tumor resection. From tumor, nontumor lung or frozen PBMC, whole RNA was taken unsorted for sequencing. One entry per CDR3 protein results from TCRdb running MiXCR on the 5' RACE reads. The table shows about 9,200 distinct CDR3 sequences, with over 2.5% occurring only once. This CDR3 contains 14 residues. Trimming pared 5 bases from V and 7 bases from J, leaving 15 bases between. Germline CDR1 SGHVS, CDR2 FQNEAQ. This sample was taken from a study of spatial heterogeneity in lung cancer. Study conclusions and caveats: Intratumoral expanded alpha and beta TCR counts were found to track tumor mutation counts.

This TCR was sampled from a male donor with early-stage non-small cell lung cancer. The specimen was lung tumor tissue, collected at surgery. J is TRBJ1-5 and V is TRBV7-8; D is unresolved. The CDR3: CASSGHEITQPQHF. Here the CDR3 DNA reads TGTGCCAGCAGCGGTCACGAGATAACGCAGCCCCAGCATTTT.